Listed here are 29 T cell receptor beta chains from one sample, sequenced in a study of cytomegalovirus exposure and HLA in healthy donors. PCR involved 60 Vbeta and 13 Jbeta primers. Repertoires were generated with immunoSEQ multiplex PCR, while TCRdb's copy carries only in-frame clones and drops some. This table has roughly 97,000 clones, 78% appearing once. Source material: PBMCs. These receptors all stem from a woman between 40 and 50 years old in good health and CMV-seronegative.

CDR3 nucleotides: TGCGCCAGCAGCTTGAGCTCAACCTCTTATTCAACTAATGAAAAACTGTTTTTT. Amino acids: CASSLSSTSYSTNEKLFF. J is TRBJ1-4 and V is TRBV5-1, with no clear D. Trimming took 1 base from V and 0 from J, leaving 16 bases between them. The CDR3 consists of 18 residues. Germline values: CDR1 SGHRS, CDR2 YFSETQ. Looking up the rest from reference TRBV5-1 and TRBJ1-4 gives the full variable domain: KAGVTQTPRYLIKTRGQQVTLSCSPISGHRSVSWYQQTPGQGLQFLFEYFSETQRNKGNFPGRFSGRQFSNSRSEMNVSTLELGDSALYLCASSLSSTSYSTNEKLFFGSGTQLSVL.

This chain links TRBV6-6 with TRBJ2-1, with 7 bases identical to TRBD2. The CDR3 is 16 amino acids. V lost 6 bases, J lost 8 bases, and 16 bases stayed unmatched. Per germline, CDR1 MNHNY and CDR2 SVGAGI (reference sequence). For the CDR3, the DNA is TGTGCCAGCAGCAACCCCCTAGGACTAGGGCTGCATGAGCAGTTCTTC. Translating gives CASSNPLGLGLHEQFF.

The J gene is TRBJ2-5, the V gene TRBV5-1, with 8 nucleotides matching TRBD1. The J call is uncertain, as TRBJ2-7 better fits the DNA end. Germline loops: CDR1 SGHRS, CDR2 YFSETQ. This CDR3 has 15 residues. The CDR3 reads CASTSGWQGAHEQYF. The CDR3 DNA follows: TGCGCCAGCACCTCGGGGTGGCAGGGGGCGCACGAGCAGTACTTC.

The rearrangement uses TRBV5-8 and TRBJ2-3, with a tentative D call TRBD1 (6 bases). This CDR3 contains 15 residues. CDR1 SGHTS and CDR2 YDEGEE come from the germline V gene. Trimming shortened V by 0 bases and J by 6 bases, and 14 bases separated the two germline ends. The CDR3: CASSLAGTFGDTQYF. The CDR3 DNA is TGTGCCAGCAGCTTGGCCGGGACATTCGGCGATACGCAGTATTTT.

The J gene is TRBJ1-1, the V gene TRBV27; TRBD1 might be the D (6 bases). Germline V gene data show CDR1 as MNHEY and CDR2 as SMNVEV (reference sequence). This CDR3 is built from 17 residues. Trimming removed 5 bases at V and 0 bases at J, with 19 bases between. CDR3 bases: TGTGCCAGCAGTCCTTGGGAAGGGGGGGAGGTGAACACTGAAGCTTTCTTT. As protein: CASSPWEGGEVNTEAFF.

The genes are TRBV19 and TRBJ1-1, with a tentative D call TRBD1 (5 bases). CDR3 size: 15 residues. Trimming pared 5 bases from V and 7 bases from J, leaving 20 bases between. Germline-derived CDR1 and CDR2 are LNHDA and SQIVND (reference sequence). CDR3 nucleotide sequence: TGTGCCAGTAGTCCCGCGGGGCAGGGAACAAGTGAAGCTTTCTTT. It translates to CASSPAGQGTSEAFF.

The CDR3 loop reads CASSLGSPETSGSRETQYF. The CDR3 region has the DNA TGTGCCAGCAGCTTAGGGTCTCCTGAGACTAGCGGGAGTAGGGAGACCCAGTACTTC. This chain links TRBV7-9 with TRBJ2-5; 12 bases fit TRBD2. The CDR3 runs 19 residues. The germline CDR1 and CDR2 sequences are SEHNR and FQNEAQ (reference sequence). V shed 1 base and J 5 bases; nucleotides not matched to a gene: 14.

This sequence joins TRBV11-2 and TRBJ2-7; 9 positions match TRBD1. Germline CDR1 SGHAT, CDR2 FQNNGV. This CDR3 comprises 17 residues. The ends lost 1 base at V and 4 bases at J; junction bases unmatched: 11. The CDR3 protein is CASSLVGSGTGQYEQYF. DNA for the CDR3: TGTGCCAGCAGCTTAGTAGGGTCCGGGACAGGGCAGTACGAGCAGTACTTC.

The count of this clone is one. This chain links TRBV4-1 with TRBJ2-7; 7 bases are a match to TRBD1. This CDR3 has 13 residues. Germline CDR1 reads MGHRA; CDR2 reads YSYEKL. V was pared by 6 bases and J by 6 bases, with 8 bases of the junction left unmatched. The CDR3 sequence: CASRHTGDGEQYF. For the CDR3, the DNA is TGCGCCAGCAGACACACAGGGGACGGCGAGCAGTACTTC.

The chain couples TRBV7-6 to TRBJ1-5; D unclear. The V end lost 2 bases, the J end lost 0 bases, and 8 bases lay between the germline ends. The germline V gene has CDR1 SGHVS and CDR2 FNYEAQ. CDR3 size: 15 residues. The CDR3, as DNA: TGTGCCAGCAGCTTATTCGCAGGTAGCAATCAGCCCCAGCATTTT. Protein sequence: CASSLFAGSNQPQHF. Supplemented by reference TRBV7-6 and TRBJ1-5, the full variable domain reads GAGVSQSPRYKVTKRGQDVALRCDPISGHVSLYWYRQALGQGPEFLTYFNYEAQQDKSGLPNDRFSAERPEGSISTLTIQRTEQRDSAMYRCASSLFAGSNQPQHFGDGTRLSIL.

This chain connects TRBV6-6 to TRBJ1-5; TRBD1 aligns across 9 bases. The CDR3 runs to 14 residues. V lost 7 bases, J lost 5 bases, and 6 bases stayed unmatched. Germline CDR1 MNHNY, CDR2 SVGAGI (reference sequence). The CDR3 sequence is CASMGQGRYQPQHF. The DNA for the CDR3 is TGTGCCAGCATGGGACAGGGACGATATCAGCCCCAGCATTTT.

This sequence joins TRBV28 and TRBJ2-1; 14 bases map to TRBD2. This CDR3 has 15 residues. Trimming removed 6 bases from V and 4 bases from J; junction bases left unmatched: 2. The germline CDR1 and CDR2 sequences are MDHEN and SYDVKM. CDR3: CASSRTSGRYNEQFF. The DNA for the CDR3 is TGTGCCAGCAGCCGGACTAGCGGGAGGTACAATGAGCAGTTCTTC.

This chain uses TRBV7-2 with TRBJ1-1; D not resolved. The V and J ends lost 6 bases and 7 bases respectively, with 12 bases between them. The germline gives CDR1 SGHTA, CDR2 FQGNSA. The CDR3 sequence is 12 residues long. The CDR3 coding sequence is TGTGCCAGCAGTGGTAGTATGGTTGAAGCTTTCTTT. Translated, it gives CASSGSMVEAFF.

The chain recombines TRBV23-1 with TRBJ2-1; D possibly corresponds to TRBD1 (6 bases). TRBV23-1 is labeled an ORF, and its function is uncertain. This CDR3 is 15 amino acids long. Trimming cost V 0 bases and J 9 bases, with 15 bases left between them. The CDR3 DNA sequence: TGCGCCAGCAGTCAATCAGGTCCAGGGGAGATTGAGCAGTTCTTC. It yields the protein CASSQSGPGEIEQFF.

V gene TRBV5-6 combines with J gene TRBJ2-1; D is possibly TRBD1 (6 bases). CDR1 is SGHDT and CDR2 is YYEEEE in the germline V gene. V lost 4 bases, J lost 3 bases, and 17 bases lay in between. This CDR3 region has 16 residues. The CDR3 bases are TGTGCCAGCAGCGTAACCAGGGGACGTTTCTACAATGAGCAGTTCTTC. Encoded protein: CASSVTRGRFYNEQFF.

The chain uses TRBV4-1 and TRBJ1-1; 7 nucleotides agree with TRBD1. There are 15 residues in the CDR3. V dropped 3 bases and J dropped 2; count of bases not matched to a gene: 6. CDR1 MGHRA and CDR2 YSYEKL come from the germline V gene. The CDR3 here is CASSQMTGPNTEAFF. For the CDR3, the DNA is TGCGCCAGCAGCCAGATGACAGGGCCAAACACTGAAGCTTTCTTT.

This clone was seen a handful of times. The rearrangement links TRBV2 to TRBJ2-2; TRBD2 matches at 14 bases. Germline V gives CDR1 SNHLY, CDR2 FYNNEI. V was pared by 8 bases and J by 5 bases, with 4 bases of the junction left unmatched. The CDR3 runs 15 residues. CDR3 DNA: TGTGCCAGCCGGCGGACTAGCGGGAGGACCGGGGAGCTGTTTTTT. Translation: CASRRTSGRTGELFF.

J is TRBJ2-1 and V is TRBV7-9, with 7 bases matching TRBD2. J was trimmed by 3 bases and V by 5 bases; bases with no gene match: 7. The CDR3 consists of 15 residues. The V gene's germline CDR1 is SEHNR and CDR2 FQNEAQ (reference sequence). CDR3 nucleotides: TGTGCCAGCAGCGTATTCGGGAGGTACTACAATGAGCAGTTCTTC. It specifies CASSVFGRYYNEQFF.

This clone was seen a handful of times. This chain uses TRBV19 with TRBJ2-3; TRBD1 aligns across 9 bases. The CDR3 runs 15 residues. Germline V gene sequence: CDR1 LNHDA, CDR2 SQIVND (reference sequence). Losses at the gene ends were 6 bases for V and 2 bases for J; bases not matched to a gene: 6. CDR3 loop: CASSTGQGHTDTQYF. The CDR3, as DNA: TGTGCCAGTAGCACGGGACAGGGACACACAGATACGCAGTATTTT. Supplemented by reference TRBV19 and TRBJ2-3, the full variable domain reads DGGITQSPKYLFRKEGQNVTLSCEQNLNHDAMYWYRQDPGQGLRLIYYSQIVNDFQKGDIAEGYSVSREKKESFPLTVTSAQKNPTAFYLCASSTGQGHTDTQYFGPGTRLTVL.

The chain is built from TRBV20-1 and TRBJ2-7, with D hard to call. CDR3 size: 11 residues. The germline CDR1 and CDR2 sequences are DFQATT and SNEGSKA (reference sequence). The V and J ends lost 5 bases and 4 bases respectively, with 9 bases between them. The CDR3: CSASIQYEQYF. The CDR3 coding sequence is TGCAGTGCTTCCATCCAATACGAGCAGTACTTC.

The chain carries TRBV5-1 and TRBJ2-5; a possible D gene is TRBD1 (5 bases). Germline CDR1 reads SGHRS; CDR2 reads YFSETQ. This CDR3 contains 12 residues. CDR3 sequence reads: CASYRNQETQYF. CDR3 nucleotides: TGCGCGTCTTACAGGAACCAAGAGACCCAGTACTTC.

The gene calls are TRBV28 and TRBJ1-1; possible D gene TRBD1, 5 bases. The CDR3 is 13 residues long. Germline-derived CDR1 and CDR2 are MDHEN and SYDVKM. V gave up 3 bases and J gave up 4 bases, with 9 bases separating them. The CDR3 spells CASSLARVTEAFF. The CDR3 bases are TGTGCCAGCAGTTTGGCCAGGGTCACTGAAGCTTTCTTT.

CDR3 amino acids: CASSRTGTSGIYEQYF. In nucleotides, the CDR3 is TGCGCCAGCAGCCGTACCGGGACTAGCGGGATCTACGAGCAGTACTTC. The V gene is TRBV4-1, the J gene TRBJ2-7; 13 bases match TRBD2. Germline CDR1 and CDR2: MGHRA and YSYEKL. V was pared by 4 bases and J by 3 bases, with 6 bases of the junction left unmatched. CDR3 length: 16 residues.

The chain couples TRBV2 to TRBJ1-2, with a tentative D call TRBD1 (5 bases). CDR3 length: 11 amino acids. Germline CDR1 reads SNHLY; CDR2 reads FYNNEI. The CDR3 loop is CASAVRGGYTF. The DNA of the CDR3 is TGTGCTTCAGCCGTTAGGGGCGGCTACACCTTC.

The V call is TRBV28, the J call TRBJ1-4, with 10 bases identical to TRBD1. CDR1 and CDR2 (germline): MDHEN, SYDVKM. Losses at the gene ends were 6 bases for V and 5 bases for J; bases not matched to a gene: 6. The CDR3 is 15 residues long. CDR3 loop: CASSSSGQGNEKLFF. The CDR3 DNA sequence: TGTGCCAGCAGCTCCTCGGGACAGGGGAATGAAAAACTGTTTTTT.

The chain links TRBV28 to TRBJ2-7; D is ambiguous. This CDR3 contains 15 residues. V lost 10 bases and J lost 6, with 25 bases in between. Per the germline V gene, CDR1 is MDHEN and CDR2 is SYDVKM. In nucleotides, the CDR3 is TGTGCCACTTTTCCGCCTCCACCATCTAGTTTCGAGCAGTACTTC. Residues: CATFPPPPSSFEQYF.

The chain joins TRBV2 to TRBJ1-1; D is ambiguous. The CDR3 runs 13 residues. Germline-derived CDR1 and CDR2 are SNHLY and FYNNEI. With 1 base removed from V and 6 bases from J, the gap between germline ends came to 9 bases. The CDR3 nucleotides are TGTGCCAGCAGTGAAGGGGGAGAATCTGAAGCTTTCTTT. Protein product: CASSEGGESEAFF.

The genes are TRBV27 and TRBJ2-7, with TRBD2 matching 7 bases. V lost 5 bases, J lost 3 bases, and 10 bases stayed unmatched. The CDR3 is 15 residues long. CDR1 and CDR2 (germline): MNHEY, SMNVEV (reference sequence). This chain's CDR3 is CASSLRVGRIYEQYF. CDR3 in DNA: TGTGCCAGCAGTCTCCGTGTCGGGAGGATCTACGAGCAGTACTTC.

The chain is built from TRBV7-2 and TRBJ1-5, with a tentative D call TRBD1 (6 bases). The CDR3 loop spans 13 amino acids. Trimming cost V 1 base and J 7 bases, with 8 bases left between them. Germline V gene lookup returns CDR1 SGHTA and CDR2 FQGNSA. CDR3 bases: TGTGCCAGCAGCTTAGGGACAGAACAGCCCCAGCATTTT. This codes for CASSLGTEQPQHF.